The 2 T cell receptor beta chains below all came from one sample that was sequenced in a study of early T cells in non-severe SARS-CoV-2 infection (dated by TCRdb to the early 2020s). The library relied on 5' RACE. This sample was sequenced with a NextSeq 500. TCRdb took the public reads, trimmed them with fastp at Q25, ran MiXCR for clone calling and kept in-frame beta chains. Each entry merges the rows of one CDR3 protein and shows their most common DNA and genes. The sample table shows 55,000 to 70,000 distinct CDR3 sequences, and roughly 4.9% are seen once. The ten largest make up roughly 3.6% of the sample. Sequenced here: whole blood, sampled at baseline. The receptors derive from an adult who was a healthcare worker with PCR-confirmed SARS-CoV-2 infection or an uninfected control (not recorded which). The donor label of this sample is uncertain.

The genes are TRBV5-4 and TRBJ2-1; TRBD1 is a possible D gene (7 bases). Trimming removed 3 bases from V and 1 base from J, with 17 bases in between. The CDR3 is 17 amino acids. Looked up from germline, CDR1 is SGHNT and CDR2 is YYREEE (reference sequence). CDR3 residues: CASSSGGRGRSYNEQFF. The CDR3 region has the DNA TGTGCCAGCAGCTCCGGGGGCAGGGGGAGGTCCTACAATGAGCAGTTCTTC.

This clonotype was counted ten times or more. The CDR3 nucleotides read TGCAGCGTTGGAAGACAGGGCGGGACTGAAGCTTTCTTT. Encoded protein: CSVGRQGGTEAFF. The rearrangement joins TRBV29-1 to TRBJ1-1; 7 bases align to TRBD1. J gave up 5 bases and V 4 bases, and 7 bases lay outside the gene matches. The length of the CDR3 is 13 residues. CDR1 is SQVTM, CDR2 ANQGSEA, per germline.